This TCR beta chain derives from a study of neoadjuvant anti-PD-1 for oral cavity cancer. Study as a whole: Non-progressing patients received a fourth nivolumab dose near day 43, then surgery on days 50-56. The study's findings and limits: With a few patients per group, TCR findings need larger cohorts. After neoadjuvant nivolumab, PBMC T cell clonality was significantly higher in non-responders than responders.

Clones were read by immunoSEQ multiplex PCR, and TCRdb kept only the in-frame ones, dropping some. The table has approximately 83,000 clones, approximately 84% seen once. This clone is a singleton in its sample. Its antigen is as yet unknown. This CDR3 is built from 15 residues. Germline CDR1 and CDR2: SGHDT and YYEEEE. V lost 1 base to trimming and J lost 5 bases, with 16 bases between them. Stage II-IVA oral cavity squamous cell carcinoma was new and untreated by systemic or radiation therapy. The receptor's source is a person between 35 and 79 years old with oral cavity squamous cell carcinoma. The specimen comprised PBMCs, sampled before nivolumab (anti-PD-1) treatment. The chain is built from TRBV5-6 and TRBJ2-7, with D perhaps TRBD2 (7 bases). In DNA, the CDR3 is TGTGCCAGCAGCTTGTCGGGGGGCCTTTACCACGAGCAGTACTTC. This sequence encodes CASSLSGGLYHEQYF.